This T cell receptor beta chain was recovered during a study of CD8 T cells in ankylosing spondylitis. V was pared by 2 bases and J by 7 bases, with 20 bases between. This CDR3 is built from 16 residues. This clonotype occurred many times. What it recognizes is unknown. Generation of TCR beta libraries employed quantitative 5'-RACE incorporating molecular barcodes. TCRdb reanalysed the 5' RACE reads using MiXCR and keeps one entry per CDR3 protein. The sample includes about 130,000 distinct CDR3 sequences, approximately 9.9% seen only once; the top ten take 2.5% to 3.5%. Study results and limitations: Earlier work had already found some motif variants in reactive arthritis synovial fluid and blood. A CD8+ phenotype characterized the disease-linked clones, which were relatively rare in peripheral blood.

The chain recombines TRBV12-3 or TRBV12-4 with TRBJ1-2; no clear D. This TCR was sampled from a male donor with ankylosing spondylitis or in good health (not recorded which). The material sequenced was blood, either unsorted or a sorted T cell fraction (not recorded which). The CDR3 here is CASSLRASQLTIGYTF. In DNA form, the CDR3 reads TGTGCCAGCAGTTTACGTGCCTCCCAGCTGACTATTGGCTACACCTTC.